This T cell receptor (beta chain) was sequenced in a study of Ad26.COV2.S vaccination and SARS-CoV-2 variants (dated by TCRdb to about 2021). The study in broad terms: Donors in the vaccine arm were drawn from COV1001, a multicentre, randomized, double-blind, placebo-controlled phase I-IIa trial testing Ad26.COV2.S in healthy adults. Blinding of investigators to trial group allocation was maintained during experiments and outcome assessment. Trial participants were randomized into five groups of five, in which low-dose or high-dose Ad26.COV2.S was given once or twice, or placebo was given on both occasions. The TCR-sequenced set comprised around 30 samples: around 20 Ad26.COV2.S vaccine recipients, 5 placebo recipients and 8 SARS-CoV-2 convalescent individuals. Ad26.COV2.S was administered intramuscularly at a dose of 5x10^10 or 1x10^11 viral particles, either as one shot or as two shots given 56 days apart. TCRbeta repertoire sequencing served as the tool for gauging how specific and how broad the SARS-CoV-2-reactive T cell receptors were following Ad26.COV2.S vaccination. Overall study outcomes, separate from this receptor: Substantial breadth of spike-specific CD8+ and CD4+ T cell responses was reported after vaccination. Vaccine and placebo recipients had comparable non-spike TCR breadth, which fits with the vaccine containing only spike. Compared with placebo recipients, Ad26.COV2.S recipients showed higher spike-specific TCR breadth (P = 0.0014). The authors noted that total T cell responses may have been underestimated by the TCR breadth and depth analyses. Comparing responses between vaccine doses or regimens was not something the study was powered to do.

This specimen's treatment or condition label, interpreted: 15 to 20 received Ad26.COV2.S at low or high dose, single or two shots; about 5 received placebo; per-sample allocation not given. For vaccine and placebo recipients, repertoires were sequenced using samples collected on day 63 after the first injection. In Cohort 1b, roughly 26 adults aged 18-55 years were enrolled at a single site in Boston, USA, between 29 July and 7 August 2020. As a vaccine, Ad26.COV2.S was a replication-incompetent adenovirus type 26 vector that expressed a prefusion-stabilized SARS-CoV-2 spike protein derived from the original Wuhan strain. TCRbeta CDR3 regions were sequenced with the immunoSEQ Assay. After extraction, genomic DNA underwent amplification by bias-controlled multiplex PCR, followed by high-throughput sequencing. In the paper's pipeline: To quantify the absolute abundance of every unique TCRbeta CDR3 region, sequences were collapsed and filtered. Usable DNA was measured by amplifying reference genes present in all nucleated cells, and TCRbeta template counts were normalized to that usable DNA to estimate T cell fraction. Repertoire TCRs were annotated as SARS-CoV-2-specific when V gene, CDR3 amino acid sequence and J gene were exactly matched to a known reactive TCR set. The reference SARS-CoV-2 TCR set was obtained from MIRA and was filtered for enrichment in COVID-19-positive ImmuneCODE repertoires, whereby public or cross-reactive TCRs were removed. Drawing on the MIRA antigens, annotated TCRs were analysed further at the level of specific ORF or position within ORF. Breadth was defined as the number of annotated unique rearrangements divided by the total number of unique productive rearrangements, and depth was defined as the summed frequency of the annotated unique rearrangements. Two-sided Wilcoxon rank-sum tests were applied when comparing TCR breadth between groups. TCRdb mirrors the immuneACCESS table, restricted to in-frame sequences. Some clones are absent from its copies; in checked studies, under half trace to an unresolved V gene, and the reason for the others is unknown. That table supplies the V and J calls and clone size; D and trimming were determined from the DNA. In all, the sample holds about 350,000 clones, and more than 85% of those were seen once. Approximately 5% of the sample belongs to the ten largest clones.

Deletion took 2 bases off V and 1 base off J, with a span of 15 bases between the germline ends. Per the germline V gene (reference sequence), LNHDA is the CDR1 and SQIVND is the CDR2. Counted from cysteine to phenylalanine, this CDR3 has 18 amino acids. Only CDR3 DNA remains: 54 bases, in frame from the first base. Of note for this clone: The specificity of this receptor is unknown. Base qualities are not recorded, but no much larger clone differs from it by a single base.

The source of this sequence is a person aged 18 to 65 who received the Ad26.COV2.S COVID-19 vaccine or a placebo. Specimen: peripheral blood, collected in a trial of Ad26.COV2.S vaccine versus placebo. The chain is made from TRBV19 and TRBJ2-6, and the D gene may be TRBD2, 6 bases matching. CDR3 reads: CASSIFSAGRSGANVLTF. The bases read TGTGCCAGTAGTATATTTTCGGCAGGGAGGTCTGGGGCCAACGTCCTGACTTTC. The variable domain in full, with residues beyond the CDR3 obtained from the reference TRBV19 and TRBJ2-6 genes, is DGGITQSPKYLFRKEGQNVTLSCEQNLNHDAMYWYRQDPGQGLRLIYYSQIVNDFQKGDIAEGYSVSREKKESFPLTVTSAQKNPTAFYLCASSIFSAGRSGANVLTFGAGSRLTVL.